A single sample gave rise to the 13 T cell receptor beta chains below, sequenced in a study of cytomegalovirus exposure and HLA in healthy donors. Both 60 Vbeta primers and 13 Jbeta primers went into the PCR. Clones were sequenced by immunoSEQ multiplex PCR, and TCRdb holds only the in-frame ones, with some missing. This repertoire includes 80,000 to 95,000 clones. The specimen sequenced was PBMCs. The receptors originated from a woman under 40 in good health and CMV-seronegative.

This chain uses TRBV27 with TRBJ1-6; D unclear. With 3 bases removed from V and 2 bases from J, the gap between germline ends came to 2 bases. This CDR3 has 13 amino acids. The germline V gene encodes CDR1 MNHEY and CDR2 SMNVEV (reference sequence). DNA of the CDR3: TGTGCCAGCAGTTTCACCTATAATTCACCCCTCCACTTT. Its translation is CASSFTYNSPLHF.

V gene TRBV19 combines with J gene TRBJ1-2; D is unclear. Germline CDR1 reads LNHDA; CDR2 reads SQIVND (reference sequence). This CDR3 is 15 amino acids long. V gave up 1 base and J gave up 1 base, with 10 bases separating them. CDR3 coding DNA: TGTGCCAGTAGTATAGGCACAGTGCGTAACTATGGCTACACCTTC. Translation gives CASSIGTVRNYGYTF.

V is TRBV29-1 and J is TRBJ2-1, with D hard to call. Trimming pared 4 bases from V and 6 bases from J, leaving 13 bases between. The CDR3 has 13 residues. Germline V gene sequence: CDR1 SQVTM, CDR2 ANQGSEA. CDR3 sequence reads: CSVALPPFNEQFF. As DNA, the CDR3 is TGCAGCGTTGCCCTACCCCCTTTCAATGAGCAGTTCTTC.

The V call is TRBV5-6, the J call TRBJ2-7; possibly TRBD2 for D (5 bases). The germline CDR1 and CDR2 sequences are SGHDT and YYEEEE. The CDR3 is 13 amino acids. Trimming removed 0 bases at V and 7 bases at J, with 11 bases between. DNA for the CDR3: TGTGCCAGCAGCTTGGGTTCAAGAGGGGAGCAGTACTTC. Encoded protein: CASSLGSRGEQYF.

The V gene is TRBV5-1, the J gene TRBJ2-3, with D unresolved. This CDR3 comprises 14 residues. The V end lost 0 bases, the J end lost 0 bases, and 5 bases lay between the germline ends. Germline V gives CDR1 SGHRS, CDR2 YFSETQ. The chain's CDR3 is CASSLGHSTDTQYF. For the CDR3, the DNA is TGCGCCAGCAGCTTGGGACACAGCACAGATACGCAGTATTTT.

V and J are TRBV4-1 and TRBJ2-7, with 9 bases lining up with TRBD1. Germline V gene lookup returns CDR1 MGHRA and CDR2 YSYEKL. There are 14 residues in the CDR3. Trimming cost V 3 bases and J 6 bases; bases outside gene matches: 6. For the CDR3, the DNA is TGCGCCAGCAGCCAGGCCGGGACAGGGTCCGAGCAGTACTTC. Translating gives CASSQAGTGSEQYF.

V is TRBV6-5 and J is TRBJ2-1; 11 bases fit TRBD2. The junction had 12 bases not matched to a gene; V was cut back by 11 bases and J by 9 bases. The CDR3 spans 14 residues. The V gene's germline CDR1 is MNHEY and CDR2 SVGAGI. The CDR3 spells CAVGASGRRSEQFF. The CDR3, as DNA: TGTGCCGTAGGGGCTAGCGGGAGGAGGAGTGAGCAGTTCTTC.

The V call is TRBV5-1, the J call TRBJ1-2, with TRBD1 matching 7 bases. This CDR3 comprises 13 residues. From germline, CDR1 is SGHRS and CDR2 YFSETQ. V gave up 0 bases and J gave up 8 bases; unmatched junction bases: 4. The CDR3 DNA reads TGCGCCAGCAGCTTGGGACAGGGTGACGGCTACACCTTC. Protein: CASSLGQGDGYTF.

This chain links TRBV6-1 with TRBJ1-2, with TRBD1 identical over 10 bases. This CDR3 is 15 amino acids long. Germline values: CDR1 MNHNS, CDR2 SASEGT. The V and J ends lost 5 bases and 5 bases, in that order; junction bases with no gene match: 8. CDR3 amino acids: CASSPPGTGVYGYTF. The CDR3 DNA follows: TGTGCCAGCAGTCCCCCCGGGACAGGGGTATATGGCTACACCTTC.

The CDR3 sequence: CSVATGWSGNTIYF. In DNA, the CDR3 is TGCAGCGTTGCGACAGGCTGGTCTGGAAACACCATATATTTT. The genes are TRBV29-1 and TRBJ1-3; weak D call: TRBD1 (6 bases). Per the germline V gene, CDR1 is SQVTM and CDR2 is ANQGSEA. V lost 4 bases and J lost 1, with 11 bases in between. The CDR3 has 14 residues. Together with reference TRBV29-1 and TRBJ1-3, the CDR3 gives the full variable domain: SAVISQKPSRDICQRGTSLTIQCQVDSQVTMMFWYRQQPGQSLTLIATANQGSEATYESGFVIDKFPISRPNLTFSTLTVSNMSPEDSSIYLCSVATGWSGNTIYFGEGSWLTVV.

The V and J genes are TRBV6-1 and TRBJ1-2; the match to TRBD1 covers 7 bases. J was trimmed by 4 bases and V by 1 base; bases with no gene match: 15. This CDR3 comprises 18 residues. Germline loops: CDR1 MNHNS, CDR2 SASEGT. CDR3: CASSEGRQGPQALYGYTF. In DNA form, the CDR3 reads TGTGCCAGCAGTGAAGGACGACAGGGCCCCCAGGCTCTCTATGGCTACACCTTC.

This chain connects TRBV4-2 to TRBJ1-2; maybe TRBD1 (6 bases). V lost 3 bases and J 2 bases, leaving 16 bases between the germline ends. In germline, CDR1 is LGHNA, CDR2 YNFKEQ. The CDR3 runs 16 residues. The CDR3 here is CASSHPTGFLNYGYTF. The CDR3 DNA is TGTGCCAGCAGCCACCCAACAGGGTTCCTCAACTATGGCTACACCTTC.

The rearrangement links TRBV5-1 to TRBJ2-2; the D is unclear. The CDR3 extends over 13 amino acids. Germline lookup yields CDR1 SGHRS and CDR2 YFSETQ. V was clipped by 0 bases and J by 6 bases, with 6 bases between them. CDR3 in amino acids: CASSLDYSGELFF. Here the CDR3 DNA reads TGCGCCAGCAGCTTGGACTATTCCGGGGAGCTGTTTTTT.